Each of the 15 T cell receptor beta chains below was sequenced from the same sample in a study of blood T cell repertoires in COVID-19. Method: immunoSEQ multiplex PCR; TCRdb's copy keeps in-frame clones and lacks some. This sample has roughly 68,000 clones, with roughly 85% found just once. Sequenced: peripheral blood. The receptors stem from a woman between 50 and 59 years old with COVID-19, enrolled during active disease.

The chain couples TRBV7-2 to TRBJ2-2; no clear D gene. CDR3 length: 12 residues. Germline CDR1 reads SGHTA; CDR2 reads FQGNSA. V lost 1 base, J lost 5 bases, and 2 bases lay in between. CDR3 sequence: CASSLVTGELFF. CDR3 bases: TGTGCCAGCAGCTTAGTAACCGGGGAGCTGTTTTTT.

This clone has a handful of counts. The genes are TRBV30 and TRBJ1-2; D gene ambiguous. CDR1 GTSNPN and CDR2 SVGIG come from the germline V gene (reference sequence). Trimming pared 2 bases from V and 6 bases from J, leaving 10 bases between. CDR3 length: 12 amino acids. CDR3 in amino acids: CAWSKLRDGYTF. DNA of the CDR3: TGTGCCTGGAGTAAGTTGCGCGATGGCTACACCTTC.

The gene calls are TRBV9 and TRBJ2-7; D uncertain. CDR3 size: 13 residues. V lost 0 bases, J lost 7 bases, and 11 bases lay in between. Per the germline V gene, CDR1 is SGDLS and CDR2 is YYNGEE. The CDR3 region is CASSVAPLGEQYF. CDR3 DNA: TGTGCCAGCAGCGTAGCCCCCCTCGGGGAGCAGTACTTC.

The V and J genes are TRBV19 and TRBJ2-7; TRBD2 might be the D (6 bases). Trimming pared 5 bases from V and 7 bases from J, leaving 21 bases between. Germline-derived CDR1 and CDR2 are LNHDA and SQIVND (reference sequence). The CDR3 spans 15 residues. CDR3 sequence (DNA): TGTGCCAGTAGTCCTCGTATGACAGCCGGGAGTGAGCAGTACTTC. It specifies CASSPRMTAGSEQYF.

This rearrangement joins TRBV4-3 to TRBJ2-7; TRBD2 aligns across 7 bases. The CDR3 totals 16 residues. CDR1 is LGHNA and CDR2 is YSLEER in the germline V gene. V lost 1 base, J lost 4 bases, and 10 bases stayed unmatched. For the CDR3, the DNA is TGCGCCAGCAGCCAAGGGGAGGGAGTAGGTAGATACGAGCAGTACTTC. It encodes CASSQGEGVGRYEQYF.

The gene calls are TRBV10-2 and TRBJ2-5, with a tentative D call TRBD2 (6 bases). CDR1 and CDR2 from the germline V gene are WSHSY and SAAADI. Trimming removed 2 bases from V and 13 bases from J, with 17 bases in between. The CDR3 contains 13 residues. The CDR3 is CASSETLAHAPYF. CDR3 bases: TGCGCCAGCAGTGAGACACTAGCCCACGCCCCGTACTTC.

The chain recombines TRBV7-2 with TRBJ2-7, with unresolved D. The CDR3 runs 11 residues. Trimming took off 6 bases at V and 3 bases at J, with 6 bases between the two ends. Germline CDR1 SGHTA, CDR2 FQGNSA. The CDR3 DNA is TGTGCCAGCAGTTACAACTACGAGCAGTACTTC. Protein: CASSYNYEQYF.

CDR3 coding DNA: TGTGCCAGCAGTTACCTCCCCACAGGTTTTAATGAAAAACTGTTTTTT. This codes for CASSYLPTGFNEKLFF. The genes are TRBV6-6 and TRBJ1-4, with D possibly TRBD1 on 5 matching bases. The germline gives CDR1 MNHNY, CDR2 SVGAGI (reference sequence). V gave up 2 bases and J gave up 4 bases, with 14 bases separating them. The CDR3 runs 16 residues.

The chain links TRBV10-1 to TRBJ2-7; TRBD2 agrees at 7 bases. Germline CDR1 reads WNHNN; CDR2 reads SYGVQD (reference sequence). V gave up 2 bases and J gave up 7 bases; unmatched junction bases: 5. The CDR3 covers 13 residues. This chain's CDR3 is CASSEGGRGEQYF. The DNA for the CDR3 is TGCGCCAGCAGTGAGGGCGGGAGAGGTGAGCAGTACTTC.

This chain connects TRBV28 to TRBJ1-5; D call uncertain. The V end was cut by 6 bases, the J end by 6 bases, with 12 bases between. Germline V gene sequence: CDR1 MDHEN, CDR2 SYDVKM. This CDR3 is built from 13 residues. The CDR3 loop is CASSLEISQPQHF. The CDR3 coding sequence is TGTGCCAGCAGCTTAGAAATCAGTCAGCCCCAGCATTTT.

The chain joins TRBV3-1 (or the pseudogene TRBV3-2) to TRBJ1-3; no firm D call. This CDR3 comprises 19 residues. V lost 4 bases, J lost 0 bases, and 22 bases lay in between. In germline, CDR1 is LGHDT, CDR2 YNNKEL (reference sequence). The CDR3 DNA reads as TGTGCCAGCAGCCCACGTTGGGAGGGCAACCCTCGCTCTGGAAACACCATATATTTT. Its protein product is CASSPRWEGNPRSGNTIYF.

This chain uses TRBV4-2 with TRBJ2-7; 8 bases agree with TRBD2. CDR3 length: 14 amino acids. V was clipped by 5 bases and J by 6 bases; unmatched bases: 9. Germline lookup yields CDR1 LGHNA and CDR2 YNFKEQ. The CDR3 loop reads CASSFRLASGEQYF. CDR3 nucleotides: TGTGCCAGCAGCTTCCGACTAGCGTCCGGCGAGCAGTACTTC.

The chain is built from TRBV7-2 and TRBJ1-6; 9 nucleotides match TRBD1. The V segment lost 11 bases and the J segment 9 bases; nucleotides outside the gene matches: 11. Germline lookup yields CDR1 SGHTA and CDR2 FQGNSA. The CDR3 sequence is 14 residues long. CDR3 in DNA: TGTGCCGTGGACAGGGGTCGACCTAGTTCACCCCTCCACTTT. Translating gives CAVDRGRPSSPLHF. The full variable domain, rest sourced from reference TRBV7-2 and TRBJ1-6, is GAGVSQSPSNKVTEKGKDVELRCDPISGHTALYWYRQSLGQGLEFLIYFQGNSAPDKSGLPSDRFSAERTGGSVSTLTIQRTQQEDSAVYLCAVDRGRPSSPLHFGNGTRLTVT.

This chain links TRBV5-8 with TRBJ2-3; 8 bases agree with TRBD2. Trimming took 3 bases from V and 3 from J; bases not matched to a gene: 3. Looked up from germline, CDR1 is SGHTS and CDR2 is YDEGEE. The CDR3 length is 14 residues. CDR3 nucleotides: TGTGCCAGCAGCTATGGACTAGCTACAGATACGCAGTATTTT. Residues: CASSYGLATDTQYF.

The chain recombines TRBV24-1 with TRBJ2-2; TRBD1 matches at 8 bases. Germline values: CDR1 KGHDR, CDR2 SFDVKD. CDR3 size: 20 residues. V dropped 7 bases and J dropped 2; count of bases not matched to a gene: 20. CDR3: CATRSGGLRGHEGNTGELFF. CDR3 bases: TGTGCCACCAGAAGTGGAGGGCTCAGGGGGCACGAAGGCAACACCGGGGAGCTGTTTTTT.